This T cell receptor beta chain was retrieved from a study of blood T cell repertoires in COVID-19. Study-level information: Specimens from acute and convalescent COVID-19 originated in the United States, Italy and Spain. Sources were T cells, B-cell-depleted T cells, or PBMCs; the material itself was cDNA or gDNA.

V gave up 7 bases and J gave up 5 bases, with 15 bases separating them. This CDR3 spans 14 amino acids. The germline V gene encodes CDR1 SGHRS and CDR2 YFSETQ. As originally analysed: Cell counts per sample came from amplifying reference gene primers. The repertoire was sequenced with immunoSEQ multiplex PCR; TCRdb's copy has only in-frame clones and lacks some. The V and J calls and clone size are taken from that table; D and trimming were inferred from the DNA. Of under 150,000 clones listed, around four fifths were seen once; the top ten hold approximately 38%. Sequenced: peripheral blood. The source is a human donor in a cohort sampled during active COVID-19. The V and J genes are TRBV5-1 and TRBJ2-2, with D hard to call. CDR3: CASRATGRTGELFF. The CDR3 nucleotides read TGCGCCAGCCGCGCGACGGGTCGGACCGGGGAGCTGTTTTTT.